There are many counts of the clone carrying this TCR beta chain. Its specificity is unknown. This sample is part of a study of human T cells and chemical hapten exposure. Study findings and constraints: TCRs whose frequency exceeded 1 in 1000 remained the same following DPC sensitization.

The junction had 0 bases not matched to a gene; V was cut back by 4 bases and J by 4 bases. The CDR3 contains 14 residues. Germline lookup yields CDR1 LGHNA and CDR2 YNFKEQ. TCRdb re-analysed the 5' RACE reads in MiXCR, keeping a single row per CDR3 protein. The data show some 150,000 distinct CDR3 sequences, 3.5% to 5% seen once. Total RNA was isolated from whole blood that had not been fractionated. This chain joins TRBV4-2 and TRBJ2-5, with 13 nucleotides matching TRBD2. The sequence was obtained from a female donor in good health. CDR3 sequence: CASSRTSGGETQYF. CDR3 in DNA: TGTGCCAGCAGCCGGACTAGCGGGGGAGAGACCCAGTACTTC.